Below, one TCR beta chain is given with its context. This sample was taken from a study of regulatory T cells in long-lasting Graves disease. Specified time point: newly diagnosed GD, antithyroid drugs for less than 3 months. Researchers made the TCR library from RNA that was extracted from PBMCs. Library construction for TCR beta used iRepertoire HTBI primers and Arm-PCR of CDR3 regions. TCRdb independently ran MiXCR on the multiplex PCR reads; one entry per CDR3 protein. The sample holds under 450,000 distinct CDR3 sequences, roughly 15% seen once. This sample also appeared in a second study, on T cells in Graves' hyperthyroidism and ophthalmopathy.

The sequence derives from a woman aged 18-29 years with Graves disease. The material sequenced was peripheral blood mononuclear cells (PBMCs), taken at new diagnosis, from a patient treated with antithyroid drugs.

CDR3 in amino acids: CSAKFSSPGELFF. DNA of the CDR3: TGCAGTGCTAAGTTTTCCAGCCCCGGGGAGCTGTTTTTT. V usage is TRBV20-1 and J usage is TRBJ2-2; unclear D gene. CDR3 length: 13 residues. CDR1 and CDR2 from the germline V gene are DFQATT and SNEGSKA (reference sequence). Trimming cost V 4 bases and J 6 bases, with 12 bases left between them.